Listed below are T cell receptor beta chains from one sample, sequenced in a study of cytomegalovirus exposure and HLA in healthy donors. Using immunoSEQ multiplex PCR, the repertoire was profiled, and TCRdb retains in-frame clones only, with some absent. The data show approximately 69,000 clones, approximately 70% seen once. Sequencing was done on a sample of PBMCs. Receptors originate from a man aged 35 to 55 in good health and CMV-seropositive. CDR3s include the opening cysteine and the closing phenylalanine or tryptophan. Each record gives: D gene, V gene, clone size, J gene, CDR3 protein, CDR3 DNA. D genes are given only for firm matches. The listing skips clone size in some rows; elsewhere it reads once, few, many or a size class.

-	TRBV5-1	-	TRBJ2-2	CASRDPGNTGELFF	TGCGCCAGCAGGGATCCGGGAAACACCGGGGAGCTGTTTTTT
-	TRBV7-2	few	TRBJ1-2	CASSSYAPRNYGYTF	TGTGCCAGCAGCTCTTATGCCCCCAGGAACTATGGCTACACCTTC
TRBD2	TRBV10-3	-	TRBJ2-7	CAISPGTIYEQYF	TGTGCCATCAGTCCCGGGACTATCTATGAGCAGTACTTC
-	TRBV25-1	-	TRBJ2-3	CASSRPGAATDTQYF	TGTGCCAGCAGCCGACCTGGGGCAGCCACAGATACGCAGTATTTT
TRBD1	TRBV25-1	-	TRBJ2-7	CARTGTGISEQYF	TGTGCCAGAACCGGGACAGGGATTTCCGAGCAGTACTTC
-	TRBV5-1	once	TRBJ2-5	CASSWRDTQYF	TGCGCCAGCAGCTGGAGGGACACCCAGTACTTC
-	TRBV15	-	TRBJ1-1	CATSRETANTEAFF	TGTGCCACCAGCAGAGAGACAGCGAACACTGAAGCTTTCTTT
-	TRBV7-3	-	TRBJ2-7	CASSLTAGTYEQYF	TGTGCCAGCAGCTTAACGGCGGGAACCTACGAGCAGTACTTC
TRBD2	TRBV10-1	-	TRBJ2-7	CASSEDGGGFPYEQYF	TGCGCCAGCAGTGAGGATGGGGGGGGTTTTCCCTACGAGCAGTACTTC
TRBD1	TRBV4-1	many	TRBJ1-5	CASSQDGPGQNSNQPQHF	TGCGCCAGCAGCCAAGATGGCCCGGGACAGAATAGCAATCAGCCCCAGCATTTT
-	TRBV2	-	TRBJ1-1	CASSGISRLEAFF	TGTGCCAGCAGTGGAATAAGTAGACTTGAAGCTTTCTTT
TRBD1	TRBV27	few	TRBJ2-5	CASSPGQVMYQETQYF	TGTGCCAGCAGCCCGGGACAGGTTATGTACCAAGAGACCCAGTACTTC
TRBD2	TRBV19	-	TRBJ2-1	CASSIVAGGNNEQFF	TGTGCCAGTAGTATAGTAGCGGGGGGAAACAATGAGCAGTTCTTC
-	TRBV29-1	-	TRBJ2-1	CSVEGRDTYNEQFF	TGCAGCGTTGAGGGCCGGGACACCTACAATGAGCAGTTCTTC
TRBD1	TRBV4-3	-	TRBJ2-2	CASSQGVRTGGPGELFF	TGCGCCAGCAGCCAAGGAGTGAGGACAGGGGGACCCGGGGAGCTGTTTTTT
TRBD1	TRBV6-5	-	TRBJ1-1	CASSRDRGNSEAFF	TGTGCCAGCAGTAGGGACAGGGGGAACTCTGAAGCTTTCTTT
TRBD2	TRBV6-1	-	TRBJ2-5	CASSSGGAEETQYF	TGTGCCAGCAGTAGCGGGGGGGCAGAGGAGACCCAGTACTTC
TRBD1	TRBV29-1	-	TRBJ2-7	CSVEDSGGELDEQYF	TGCAGCGTTGAAGACTCAGGGGGCGAATTGGACGAGCAGTACTTC
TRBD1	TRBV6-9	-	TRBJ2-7	CASSYLGGQGFYEQYF	TGTGCCAGCAGTTATTTAGGGGGACAGGGGTTCTACGAGCAGTACTTC
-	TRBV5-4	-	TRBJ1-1	CASSLDGGEAFF	TGTGCCAGCAGCTTAGACGGCGGTGAAGCTTTCTTT
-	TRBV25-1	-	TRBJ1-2	CASRVFGGNCANYGYTF	TGTGCCAGCAGGGTATTCGGGGGGAACTGTGCTAACTATGGCTACACCTTC
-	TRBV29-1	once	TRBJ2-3	CSLTPAGTDTQYF	TGCAGCCTGACCCCAGCGGGTACAGATACGCAGTATTTT
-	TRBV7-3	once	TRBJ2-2	CASSRQRGTGELFF	TGTGCCAGCAGCCGACAGAGGGGGACCGGGGAGCTGTTTTTT
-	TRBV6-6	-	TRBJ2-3	CATRQNTDTQYF	TGTGCCACACGACAGAACACAGATACGCAGTATTTT
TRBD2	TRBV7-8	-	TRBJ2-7	CASSQKLAGDSYEQYF	TGTGCCAGCAGCCAAAAACTAGCGGGGGACTCCTACGAGCAGTACTTC
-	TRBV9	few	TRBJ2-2	CASSVAAARVSGELFF	TGTGCCAGCAGCGTAGCGGCTGCGAGGGTATCCGGGGAGCTGTTTTTT
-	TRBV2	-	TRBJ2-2	CASKTAFQNTGELFF	TGTGCCAGCAAGACAGCCTTTCAAAACACCGGGGAGCTGTTTTTT
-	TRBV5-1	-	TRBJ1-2	CASSRTTVNYGYTF	TGCGCCAGCAGTCGCACAACCGTTAACTATGGCTACACCTTC
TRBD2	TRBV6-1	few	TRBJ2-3	CASSGLAGPDTQYF	TGTGCCAGCAGTGGACTAGCGGGGCCAGATACGCAGTATTTT
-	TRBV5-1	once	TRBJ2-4	CASGTGDKNIQYF	TGCGCCAGCGGGACTGGGGACAAAAACATTCAGTACTTC
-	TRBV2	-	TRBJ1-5	CASSPIYQPQHF	TGTGCCAGCAGTCCAATTTATCAGCCCCAGCATTTT
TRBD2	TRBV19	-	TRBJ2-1	CASSTRTSGIYNEQFF	TGTGCCAGTAGCACCCGGACTAGCGGGATCTACAATGAGCAGTTCTTC
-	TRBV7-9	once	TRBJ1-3	CASSLEGDSIGAGNTIYF	TGTGCCAGCAGCTTAGAAGGGGACTCGATAGGGGCTGGAAACACCATATATTTT
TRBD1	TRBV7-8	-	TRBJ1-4	CASSLVRAGGREKLFF	TGTGCCAGCAGCTTAGTAAGGGCAGGGGGAAGAGAAAAACTGTTTTTT
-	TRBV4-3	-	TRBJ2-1	CASSHLALSSYNEQFF	TGCGCCAGCAGCCATCTAGCTCTAAGCTCCTACAATGAGCAGTTCTTC
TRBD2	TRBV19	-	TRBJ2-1	CASSIIGGNSYNEQFF	TGTGCCAGTAGTATTATCGGGGGGAATTCCTACAATGAGCAGTTCTTC
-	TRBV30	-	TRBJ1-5	CAWAEGGNQPQHF	TGTGCCTGGGCCGAGGGAGGCAATCAGCCCCAGCATTTT
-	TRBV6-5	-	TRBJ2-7	CASSPPGTYEQYF	TGTGCCAGCAGCCCCCCGGGGACCTACGAGCAGTACTTC
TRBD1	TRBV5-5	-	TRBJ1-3	CASIRTGTGIGNTIYF	TGTGCCAGCATTCGAACCGGGACAGGGATTGGAAACACCATATATTTT
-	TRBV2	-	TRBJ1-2	CASSEGTGNYGYTF	TGTGCCAGCAGTGAAGGTACAGGGAACTATGGCTACACCTTC
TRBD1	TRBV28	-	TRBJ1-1	CASSFGQGGNTEAFF	TGTGCCAGCAGTTTTGGACAGGGCGGGAACACTGAAGCTTTCTTT
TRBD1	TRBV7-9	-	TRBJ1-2	CASSPTGVGNYGYTF	TGTGCCAGCAGCCCGACAGGGGTGGGAAACTATGGCTACACCTTC
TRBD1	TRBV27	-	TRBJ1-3	CASSLDRAPGNTIYF	TGTGCCAGCAGTTTAGACAGGGCGCCCGGAAACACCATATATTTT
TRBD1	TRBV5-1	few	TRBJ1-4	CASSFRTGTNEKLFF	TGCGCCAGCAGCTTTAGGACAGGAACTAATGAAAAACTGTTTTTT
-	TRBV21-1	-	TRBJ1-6	CASSPPGSPLHF	TGTGCCAGCAGCCCCCCGGGTTCACCCCTCCACTTT
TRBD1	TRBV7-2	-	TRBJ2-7	CASSPGQGNEQYF	TGTGCCAGCAGCCCAGGACAGGGAAACGAGCAGTACTTC
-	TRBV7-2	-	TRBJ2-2	CASSPWRSDTGELFF	TGTGCCAGCAGCCCGTGGCGGAGCGACACCGGGGAGCTGTTTTTT
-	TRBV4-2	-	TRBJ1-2	CASSQDREGYGYTF	TGTGCCAGCAGCCAAGACAGGGAGGGGTATGGCTACACCTTC
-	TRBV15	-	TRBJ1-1	CATSSMRATEAFF	TGTGCCACCAGCAGCATGAGGGCCACTGAAGCTTTCTTT
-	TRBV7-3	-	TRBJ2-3	CASRTGREDTQYF	TGTGCCAGCAGAACGGGTAGAGAAGATACGCAGTATTTT
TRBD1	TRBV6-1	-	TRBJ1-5	CASSDRGNQPQHF	TGTGCCAGCAGCGACAGGGGCAATCAGCCCCAGCATTTT
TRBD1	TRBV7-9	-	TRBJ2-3	CASSLGTGYTQYF	TGTGCCAGCAGCTTAGGGACAGGCTATACGCAGTATTTT
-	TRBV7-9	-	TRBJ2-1	CASSYDRRSYNEQFF	TGTGCCAGCAGCTACGACAGGCGCTCCTACAATGAGCAGTTCTTC
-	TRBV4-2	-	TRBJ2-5	CASSPTIRGAETQYF	TGTGCCAGCAGCCCCACCATCCGGGGGGCGGAGACCCAGTACTTC
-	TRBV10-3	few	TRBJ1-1	CAIREAGSNTEAFF	TGTGCCATCAGGGAAGCAGGGTCGAACACTGAAGCTTTCTTT